A selection of T cell receptor beta chains follows, all from one sample in a study of blood T cell repertoires in COVID-19. Generated by immunoSEQ multiplex PCR, the TCRdb table keeps only in-frame clones and is missing some. The sample records fewer than 300,000 clones, over 80% being singletons. Material: peripheral blood. Receptor source: a woman aged 65 to 85 with active or convalescent COVID-19. Each CDR3 is given with its conserved first and last residue. D genes are given only for firm matches. Expanded clones are given a class, and other clones once, few, many or no size at all.

NA	NA	TRBV9	TRBJ2-5	15	TGTGCCAGCAGCGTAGGGGTGACCCACAGCGGGACCCAGTACTTC	CASSVGVTHSGTQYF
NA	NA	TRBV4-3	TRBJ2-6	19	TGCGCCAGCAGCCAAGATGGATGGGACAAAGCCTCTGGGGCCAACGTCCTGACTTTC	CASSQDGWDKASGANVLTF
NA	NA	TRBV11-2	TRBJ1-1	15	TGTGCCAGCAGCCCGGGAGACAGAGTGAACACTGAAGCTTTCTTT	CASSPGDRVNTEAFF
few	TRBD2	TRBV19	TRBJ2-1	13	TGTGCCAGTAAGCGAGCGGGGAGGGAGGAGCAGTTCTTC	CASKRAGREEQFF
NA	NA	TRBV11-2	TRBJ2-7	14	TGTGCCAGCAGCTTCAACCGGGACACCTACGAGCAGTACTTC	CASSFNRDTYEQYF
NA	TRBD1	TRBV9	TRBJ1-6	16	TGTGCCAGCAGCCCCCGGACAGGGGTAGGGAATTCACCCCTCCACTTT	CASSPRTGVGNSPLHF
NA	TRBD2	TRBV5-4	TRBJ2-7	15	TGTGCCAGCAGCTTGGGGACTAGCGTCGGAAACGAGCAGTACTTC	CASSLGTSVGNEQYF
NA	TRBD1	TRBV5-1	TRBJ1-2	15	TGCGCCAGCAGTTCCGGACAGGGGGCGGACTATGGCTACACCTTC	CASSSGQGADYGYTF
NA	NA	TRBV5-1	TRBJ2-1	15	TGCGCCAGCAGCTTTTTAGCGGATGCCTACAATGAGCAGTTCTTC	CASSFLADAYNEQFF
NA	NA	TRBV19	TRBJ1-2	14	TGTGCCAGTAGTATCCGGGTCGAGGCGTCTGGCTACACCTTC	CASSIRVEASGYTF
NA	TRBD2	TRBV30	TRBJ2-7	13	TGTGCCTGGAGTCCTGGACTAGCAGGCGAGCAGTACTTC	CAWSPGLAGEQYF
few	NA	TRBV9	TRBJ1-1	13	TGTGCCAGCAGCACATTCGTGGACACTGAAGCTTTCTTT	CASSTFVDTEAFF
NA	TRBD1	TRBV27	TRBJ2-5	15	TGTGCCAGCAGGATGGACAGGGAAAGACAAGAGACCCAGTACTTC	CASRMDRERQETQYF
NA	TRBD1	TRBV27	TRBJ2-3	14	TGTGCCAGCTATAGACAGGGGAGCCCAGATACGCAGTATTTT	CASYRQGSPDTQYF
NA	TRBD1	TRBV18	TRBJ1-2	15	TGTGCCAGCTCACCGCCGGGACAGGGGGCTTATGGCTACACCTTC	CASSPPGQGAYGYTF
NA	TRBD2	TRBV6-5	TRBJ2-7	15	TGTGCCAGCAGCTACTCCGGGACTAGCGTCTACGAGCAGTACTTC	CASSYSGTSVYEQYF
NA	NA	TRBV25-1	TRBJ2-1	15	TGTGCCAGCAGTGAGAGAGGGAAGGGGGACAATGAGCAGTTCTTC	CASSERGKGDNEQFF
NA	TRBD2	TRBV6-5	TRBJ2-5	14	TGTGCCTCGGAGGAGGGAGCGGGGAGTGGGACCCAGTACTTC	CASEEGAGSGTQYF
NA	TRBD1	TRBV10-3	TRBJ1-5	13	TGTGCCATCAGCGAGGGACAGGGGCAGCCCCAGCATTTT	CAISEGQGQPQHF
NA	TRBD1	TRBV3-1/TRBV3-2	TRBJ1-5	15	TGTGCCAGCAGCCAAGGGACAGGGAACAATCAGCCCCAGCATTTT	CASSQGTGNNQPQHF
NA	NA	TRBV25-1	TRBJ1-1	14	TGTGCCAGCACTCTCCAGGGACAGAACACTGAAGCTTTCTTT	CASTLQGQNTEAFF
NA	TRBD2	TRBV7-9	TRBJ2-7	18	TGTGCCAGCAGCGTCCGGCAGGGCATAGCGGGAGCAGGGTACGAGCAGTACTTC	CASSVRQGIAGAGYEQYF
NA	TRBD1	TRBV19	TRBJ2-2	14	TGTGCCAGTAGGGACAGGGGAAACAACGGGGAGCTGTTTTTT	CASRDRGNNGELFF
NA	NA	TRBV2	TRBJ2-4	13	TGTGCCAGCAGTGCGGGAGTGGAAAACATTCAGTACTTC	CASSAGVENIQYF
NA	NA	TRBV28	TRBJ2-7	15	TGTGCCAGCAGGCCTTTCTTAAACGAGATTTACGAGCAGTACTTC	CASRPFLNEIYEQYF
NA	NA	TRBV19	TRBJ1-1	15	TGTGCCAGTAGAGGTAGGGAGAACCGGAACACTGAAGCTTTCTTT	CASRGRENRNTEAFF
NA	TRBD2	TRBV6-1	TRBJ2-5	17	TGTGCCAGCAGTGAAGCGCCCCCGGGGGGGGATATAGGGACCCAGTACTTC	CASSEAPPGGDIGTQYF
NA	TRBD2	TRBV3-1/TRBV3-2	TRBJ2-3	20	TGTGCCAGCAGCCACCCCCGGGGACTAGCGGGAGGGGAAGGCACAGATACGCAGTATTTT	CASSHPRGLAGGEGTDTQYF
NA	TRBD1	TRBV5-1	TRBJ1-2	17	TGCGCCAGCAGCTTGTTGGCAGCAGGGACAGGGGACGGTGGCTACACCTTC	CASSLLAAGTGDGGYTF
NA	NA	TRBV5-1	TRBJ1-1	15	TGCGCCAGCAGCTTGGTCTCGCGGGTCAGCTCTGAAGCTTTCTTT	CASSLVSRVSSEAFF
NA	TRBD1	TRBV19	TRBJ2-7	16	TGTGCCAGTAGTCCCTCTTGGGACAGGGGGCCCTACGAGCAGTACTTC	CASSPSWDRGPYEQYF
once	NA	TRBV28	TRBJ1-2	11	TGTGCCAGCAGTAACTCCTATGGCTACACCTTC	CASSNSYGYTF
NA	TRBD2	TRBV18	TRBJ2-2	16	TGTGCCAGCTCAGTTGCGGGACTAGCGATTGCCGGGGAGCTGTTTTTT	CASSVAGLAIAGELFF
NA	NA	TRBV2	TRBJ2-7	12	TGTGCCAGCAAGGTGGCAGGGGACGAGCAGTACTTC	CASKVAGDEQYF
NA	NA	TRBV4-3	TRBJ1-2	14	TGCGCCAGCAGCCAAGATCGGGGAAACTATGGCTACACCTTC	CASSQDRGNYGYTF
once	TRBD2	TRBV7-8	TRBJ2-2	15	TGTGCCAGCAGCTCCGTAGCGGGGGGCACCGGGGAGCTGTTTTTT	CASSSVAGGTGELFF
once	NA	TRBV7-9	TRBJ2-3	14	TGTGCCAGCAGCCCGTACTCGGGAGCAGATACGCAGTATTTT	CASSPYSGADTQYF
NA	TRBD2	TRBV18	TRBJ2-5	13	TGTGCCAGCTCGTTTAGCGGGGCGAAGACCCAGTACTTC	CASSFSGAKTQYF
few	TRBD2	TRBV5-6	TRBJ2-7	14	TGTGCCAGCAGCTTGGCCGCTAGCGGGGGATTGCAGTACTTC	CASSLAASGGLQYF
few	NA	TRBV5-1	TRBJ2-7	13	TGCGCCAGCCTCGGGAGCGGAAGCTACGAGCAGTACTTC	CASLGSGSYEQYF
NA	NA	TRBV11-3	TRBJ2-5	13	TGTGCCAGCAGCCCCGGGTCCCAAGAGACCCAGTACTTC	CASSPGSQETQYF
NA	NA	TRBV2	TRBJ1-2	11	TGTGCCAGCACAGGGGTGGAAGGCTACACCTTC	CASTGVEGYTF
NA	NA	TRBV24-1	TRBJ2-1	16	TGTGCCACCAGTGACTCAAGGGGTAGGGACTACAATGAGCAGTTCTTC	CATSDSRGRDYNEQFF
NA	NA	TRBV3-1/TRBV3-2	TRBJ2-3	13	TGTGCCAGCAGCCAGGCCAGCACAGATACGCAGTATTTT	CASSQASTDTQYF
once	NA	TRBV4-1	TRBJ2-1	16	TGCGCCAGCAGCCATGCCCCCGGACAGCTGTACAATGAGCAGTTCTTC	CASSHAPGQLYNEQFF
NA	NA	TRBV4-1	TRBJ2-5	14	TGCGCCAGCAGCCAAGGTTTGGCCCAAGAGACCCAGTACTTC	CASSQGLAQETQYF
few	TRBD2	TRBV5-1	TRBJ2-3	13	TGCGCCAGCAGAACCTTAGCGGGAGATACGCAGTATTTT	CASRTLAGDTQYF